This TCR beta chain was sequenced for a study of OX40 agonist ivuxolimab in advanced cancers. As to this clone: Its antigen is not identified.

From germline, CDR1 is SNHLY and CDR2 FYNNEI. This CDR3 has 11 residues. Trimming stripped 4 bases from V and 3 bases from J, with 3 bases between. Findings of the study overall: On average, CD8+ T cells showed a greater number of expanded clones than CD4+.

Profiled with immunoSEQ multiplex PCR; TCRdb holds only in-frame clones, not every one. The sample records some 45,000 clones, just over 90% being singletons. The chain has TRBV2 and TRBJ1-2; D is unresolved. The sequencing used CD4+ or CD8+ T cells sorted from blood, collected in a trial of the OX40 agonist ivuxolimab. The TCR comes from an adult with an advanced solid tumor such as melanoma, head and neck, liver or kidney cancer. CDR3 sequence: CASSVYYGYTF. CDR3 nucleotides: TGTGCCAGCAGTGTTTACTATGGCTACACCTTC.